Shown below are 19 T cell receptor beta chains from a single sample sequenced in a study of T cell repertoires in cytomegalovirus infection. Antigens of these TCRs are unknown. MiXCR, run by TCRdb on the reads, gives a single entry per CDR3 protein. In the table there are tens of thousands of distinct CDR3 sequences, 20% to 25% of which are singletons. The sample consisted of CD8+ T cells from cultured PBMCs, taken from culture after CMV antigen stimulation. The source of these receptors is a human donor in good health (CMV status not recorded). Some clones in this sample may be carry-over from other donors' samples.

This clonotype has only a few counts. The CDR3 protein is CASSVADRGTGNTIYF. CDR3 DNA sequence: TGTGCCAGCAGCGTAGCCGACCGGGGTACTGGAAACACCATATATTTT. The chain carries TRBV9 and TRBJ1-3; unclear D gene. V was pared by 0 bases and J by 2 bases, with 12 bases between. Germline values: CDR1 SGDLS, CDR2 YYNGEE. This CDR3 has 16 residues.

In this sample, this clonotype turned up many times. The rearrangement links TRBV4-1 to TRBJ1-1; unclear D gene. Trimming took 0 bases from V and 1 from J, leaving 6 bases between them. Germline V gene data show CDR1 as MGHRA and CDR2 as YSYEKL. This CDR3 spans 14 amino acids. Written as DNA, the CDR3 is TGCGCCAGCAGCCAAGATCGGGGGAACACTGAAGCTTTCTTT. Protein: CASSQDRGNTEAFF.

This clonotype turned up a few times. V and J are TRBV28 and TRBJ1-5; D not resolved. V dropped 7 bases and J dropped 1 base, with 17 bases sitting between them. The CDR3 spans 16 residues. Germline values: CDR1 MDHEN, CDR2 SYDVKM. CDR3 region: CASKSSNEGSNQPQHF. The CDR3 nucleotides are TGTGCCAGCAAATCTAGTAATGAGGGCAGCAATCAGCCCCAGCATTTT. Looking up the rest from reference TRBV28 and TRBJ1-5 gives the full variable domain: DVKVTQSSRYLVKRTGEKVFLECVQDMDHENMFWYRQDPGLGLRLIYFSYDVKMKEKGDIPEGYSVSREKKERFSLILESASTNQTSMYLCASKSSNEGSNQPQHFGDGTRLSIL.

The genes are TRBV7-2 and TRBJ2-2, with 14 bases lining up with TRBD2. The germline CDR1 and CDR2 sequences are SGHTA and FQGNSA. The CDR3 consists of 23 residues. After removal of 3 bases from V and 4 bases from J, the junction contained 22 bases not matched to a gene. CDR3 nucleotides: TGTGCCAGCAGCTTTGGACAGGAAGTTGTAGAGGGACTAGCGGGAGTCCCCACCGGGGAGCTGTTTTTT. Amino acids: CASSFGQEVVEGLAGVPTGELFF.

This clonotype was detected only a few times. The gene calls are TRBV7-2 and TRBJ2-7; D possibly matches TRBD1 or TRBD2 (5 bases each). CDR3 length equals 14 residues. The germline gives CDR1 SGHTA, CDR2 FQGNSA. Trimming removed 8 bases from V and 2 bases from J, with 16 bases in between. The CDR3 coding sequence is TGTGCCAGCTCCCTGACGGGACGGACCTACGAGCAGTACTTC. Protein: CASSLTGRTYEQYF.

Only a few counts were recorded for this clonotype. The chain combines TRBV7-2 with TRBJ2-3; 11 nucleotides align to TRBD2. J was trimmed by 7 bases and V by 5 bases; bases with no gene match: 11. CDR3 length: 16 amino acids. CDR1 is SGHTA, CDR2 FQGNSA, per germline. Here the CDR3 reads CASSPDLAGGGYTQYF. The CDR3 coding sequence is TGTGCCAGCAGCCCCGACCTAGCGGGGGGTGGGTATACGCAGTATTTT.

The chain uses TRBV7-9 and TRBJ1-2; 9 nucleotides match TRBD1. This CDR3 has 16 amino acids. The junction had 10 bases not matched to a gene; V was cut back by 4 bases and J by 4 bases. The germline V gene encodes CDR1 SEHNR and CDR2 FQNEAQ (reference sequence). This CDR3 reads CASSSVMDRGVYGYTF. DNA of the CDR3: TGTGCCAGCAGCTCCGTGATGGACAGGGGAGTCTATGGCTACACCTTC. Combining the CDR3 with reference TRBV7-9 and TRBJ1-2 gives the whole variable domain DTGVSQNPRHKITKRGQNVTFRCDPISEHNRLYWYRQTLGQGPEFLTYFQNEAQLEKSRLLSDRFSAERPKGSFSTLEIQRTEQGDSAMYLCASSSVMDRGVYGYTFGSGTRLTVV.

The chain links TRBV7-2 to TRBJ2-1, with D possibly being TRBD2 (5 bases). Germline CDR1 is SGHTA and CDR2 is FQGNSA. The V gene lost 5 bases and the J gene lost 12 bases, with 20 bases spanning the gap. CDR3 length: 14 amino acids. CDR3 bases: TGTGCCAGCAGCCCTATTGGACTTACAATGAGGCAGTTCTTC. The encoded protein is CASSPIGLTMRQFF.

The gene calls are TRBV11-2 and TRBJ2-3, with D unresolved. V dropped 4 bases and J dropped 5 bases, with 10 bases sitting between them. The CDR3 is made up of 13 amino acids. Germline CDR1 and CDR2: SGHAT and FQNNGV. CDR3 sequence: CASSSRRRDTQYF. CDR3 bases: TGTGCCAGCAGCTCCCGACGCCGAGATACGCAGTATTTT.

CDR3 loop: CASNPGLPWFF. In DNA form, the CDR3 reads TGTGCCAGCAACCCGGGACTACCTTGGTTCTTC. The gene calls are TRBV2 and TRBJ2-1; 7 nucleotides agree with TRBD2. The CDR3 totals 11 residues. Germline V gene lookup returns CDR1 SNHLY and CDR2 FYNNEI. J lost 15 bases, V lost 7 bases, and 9 bases had no gene match.

V gene TRBV10-3 combines with J gene TRBJ2-3, with a weak D call TRBD1 (5 bases). This CDR3 region has 15 residues. V gave up 3 bases and J gave up 3 bases, with 13 bases separating them. CDR1 is ENHRY, CDR2 SYGVKD, per germline. DNA of the CDR3: TGTGCCATCAGTGAATGGCAGGGTGGTACAGATACGCAGTATTTT. This translates into CAISEWQGGTDTQYF.

This clonotype was seen more than once but under ten times. The chain uses TRBV12-3 or TRBV12-4 and TRBJ2-3; TRBD2 aligns across 10 bases. V lost 5 bases, J lost 3 bases, and 11 bases stayed unmatched. CDR3 length: 17 amino acids. The CDR3 protein is CASSPLITSGATDTQYF. DNA of the CDR3: TGTGCCAGCAGTCCCTTGATAACTAGCGGGGCTACAGATACGCAGTATTTT.

This chain joins TRBV10-3 and TRBJ2-1, with 7 bases identical to TRBD2. The germline V gene has CDR1 ENHRY and CDR2 SYGVKD. V was pared by 3 bases and J by 6 bases, with 5 bases of the junction left unmatched. The CDR3 has 14 residues. CDR3 residues: CAISEAGLSNEQFF. The CDR3 DNA sequence: TGTGCCATCAGTGAAGCGGGACTGAGCAATGAGCAGTTCTTC.

V gene TRBV7-2 combines with J gene TRBJ1-1; D is uncertain. The CDR3 runs 16 residues. CDR1 is SGHTA, CDR2 FQGNSA, per germline. V gave up 5 bases and J gave up 0 bases, with 16 bases separating them. The chain's CDR3 is CASSRLRVGMNTEAFF. The CDR3 coding sequence is TGTGCCAGCAGCCGACTTAGGGTGGGCATGAACACTGAAGCTTTCTTT.

This chain uses TRBV19 with TRBJ1-5, with D possibly TRBD1 on 5 matching bases. Germline values: CDR1 LNHDA, CDR2 SQIVND (reference sequence). The V end lost 6 bases, the J end lost 6 bases, and 9 bases lay between the germline ends. The CDR3 consists of 12 residues. The CDR3 spells CASREGFQPQHF. CDR3 bases: TGTGCCAGTAGGGAGGGGTTTCAGCCCCAGCATTTT.

The table lists this clonotype with a few counts. The chain couples TRBV7-6 to TRBJ1-2; D not resolved. The CDR3 runs to 13 residues. Germline V lookup: CDR1 SGHVS, CDR2 FNYEAQ. V shed 3 bases and J shed 0 bases, with 5 bases lying between them. CDR3 protein: CASSFGTNYGYTF. For the CDR3, the DNA is TGTGCCAGCAGCTTTGGGACTAACTATGGCTACACCTTC.

The chain employs TRBV4-1 and TRBJ2-1, with D maybe TRBD2 (6 bases). Germline V gene data show CDR1 as MGHRA and CDR2 as YSYEKL. With 4 bases removed from V and 1 base from J, the gap between germline ends came to 14 bases. The CDR3 length is 16 residues. The DNA for the CDR3 is TGCGCCAGCAGCCCTAGCCTCGGGGGTTCCTACAATGAGCAGTTCTTC. Its translation is CASSPSLGGSYNEQFF.

This clonotype was found many times. The V gene is TRBV7-9, the J gene TRBJ2-4; perhaps TRBD2 as D (6 bases). CDR3 length: 16 amino acids. Trimming pared 5 bases from V and 1 base from J, leaving 15 bases between. Germline V gene sequence: CDR1 SEHNR, CDR2 FQNEAQ (reference sequence). The CDR3 loop reads CASSATSYGAKNIQYF. The CDR3 DNA follows: TGTGCCAGCAGCGCGACTAGTTATGGCGCCAAAAACATTCAGTACTTC.

This clonotype showed up just a few times. V usage is TRBV24-1 and J usage is TRBJ2-7, with 12 bases fitting TRBD2. Germline V lookup: CDR1 KGHDR, CDR2 SFDVKD. The J segment lost 4 bases and the V segment lost 4 bases, leaving 4 bases of the junction unmatched. This CDR3 is 15 amino acids long. In DNA form, the CDR3 reads TGTGCCACCAGTGACCCGACTAGCGGGAGTTACGAGCAGTACTTC. Its translation: CATSDPTSGSYEQYF.